This entry lists 9 T cell receptor beta chains sequenced from one sample in a study of identical twins' blood T cells. One entry per CDR3 protein results from TCRdb running MiXCR on the 5' RACE reads. This sample has around 380,000 distinct CDR3 sequences, with about 28% found just once. Material: PBMCs. All receptors derive from a woman aged 18 to 49 in good health.

This clonotype was seen a handful of times. The chain carries TRBV18 and TRBJ2-7, with TRBD2 as a possible D gene (5 bases). Deletions cut 1 base from V and 2 bases from J, with 12 bases between. Per germline, CDR1 KGHSH and CDR2 LQKENI. The CDR3 totals 15 residues. CDR3 protein: CASSPRAGTTYEQYF. CDR3 coding DNA: TGTGCCAGCTCACCACGGGCGGGTACAACCTACGAGCAGTACTTC. The full variable domain, in which reference TRBV18 and TRBJ2-7 provide the parts outside the CDR3, is NAGVMQNPRHLVRRRGQEARLRCSPMKGHSHVYWYRQLPEEGLKFMVYLQKENIIDESGMPKERFSAEFPKEGPSILRIQQVVRGDSAAYFCASSPRAGTTYEQYFGPGTRLTVT.

Notes on this clonotype: This may be a read error, as it is one base from a much larger clone. V is TRBV5-1 and J is TRBJ2-3, with D uncertain. TRBJ1-5 matches the DNA end more closely, so the J call is doubtful. CDR1 is SGHRS, CDR2 YFSETQ, per germline. This CDR3 is built from 15 residues. CDR3 residues: CASSPRAGSTDTQHF. CDR3 nucleotides: TGCGCCAGCAGCCCAAGAGCGGGAAGCACAGATACGCAGCATTTT.

Details on this clonotype: One end of the junction varies from germline; a read error may be responsible. The gene calls are TRBV20-1 and TRBJ2-3; 7 nucleotides align to TRBD2. The CDR3 loop spans 15 amino acids. In germline, CDR1 is DFQATT, CDR2 SNEGSKA (reference sequence). The CDR3 sequence is CIARGSGGRRDTQYF. The CDR3 DNA reads as TGCATTGCTAGAGGTTCGGGGGGTCGGAGGGATACGCAGTATTTT.

Worth noting for this clonotype: Sequence at one end of the junction differs from germline and may be a read error. The chain couples TRBV5-1 to TRBJ1-6; D gene unclear. Germline-derived CDR1 and CDR2 are SGHRS and YFSETQ. This CDR3 has 16 amino acids. The chain's CDR3 is CAGSDSLGSYNSPLHF. The DNA of the CDR3 is TGCGCCGGCAGCGACTCGTTGGGATCCTATAATTCACCCCTCCACTTT.

At least ten counts were recorded for this clonotype. This chain uses TRBV27 with TRBJ2-5; tentatively, D is TRBD2 (6 bases). The V gene's germline CDR1 is MNHEY and CDR2 SMNVEV (reference sequence). Trimming removed 5 bases from V and 2 bases from J, with 9 bases in between. The CDR3 extends over 13 amino acids. In DNA form, the CDR3 reads TGTGCCAGCAGTAGTCTAGCGCAAGAGACCCAGTACTTC. This sequence encodes CASSSLAQETQYF.

This clonotype was observed a handful of times. The V and J genes are TRBV20-1 and TRBJ2-1; 7 bases line up with TRBD1. CDR1 is DFQATT and CDR2 is SNEGSKA in the germline V gene (reference sequence). This CDR3 is 16 amino acids long. With 3 bases clipped from V and 2 bases from J, the junction kept 10 bases outside the gene matches. The CDR3 nucleotides are TGCAGTGCTAGTGAAACCCGGACAGGCCCCTACAATGAGCAGTTCTTC. Translating gives CSASETRTGPYNEQFF.

This chain links TRBV10-3 with TRBJ1-1; 9 bases agree with TRBD1. CDR3 size: 12 residues. The germline CDR1 and CDR2 sequences are ENHRY and SYGVKD. V was pared by 11 bases and J by 8 bases, with 9 bases of the junction left unmatched. The CDR3 sequence: CAVDGGTGEAFF. In nucleotides, the CDR3 is TGTGCCGTCGACGGGGGGACAGGGGAAGCTTTCTTT.

This clonotype was detected ten times or more. CDR3 amino acids: CASSPPGQGNEQYF. Here the CDR3 DNA reads TGTGCCAGCAGCCCTCCGGGACAGGGAAACGAGCAGTACTTC. The chain is built from TRBV3-1 and TRBJ2-7; 9 nucleotides match TRBD1. The CDR3 has 14 residues. Germline V gene data show CDR1 as LGHDT and CDR2 as YNNKEL (reference sequence). The V and J ends lost 4 bases and 5 bases, in that order; junction bases with no gene match: 6.

The chain combines TRBV20-1 with TRBJ2-1, with 10 bases aligning to TRBD2. The CDR3 is 19 residues long. V lost 3 bases to trimming and J lost 0 bases; unmatched junction nucleotides: 14. CDR1 is DFQATT, CDR2 SNEGSKA, per germline (reference sequence). CDR3 amino acids: CSARSAIAGGQSSYNEQFF. The CDR3 DNA is TGCAGTGCTAGGTCTGCGATAGCGGGGGGCCAGAGCTCCTACAATGAGCAGTTCTTC.